The 19 T cell receptor beta chains below come from one sample, sequenced in a study of T cells in Graves' hyperthyroidism and ophthalmopathy. Amplification of TCR beta CDR3 regions was performed using RNA transcripts as template. HTBI primers were employed in a first-round RT-PCR of the TCR CDR3. Via MiXCR, TCRdb re-called the multiplex PCR reads, giving one row per CDR3 protein. Here the sample spans roughly 720,000 distinct CDR3 sequences, 15% to 20% being singletons. The sequenced material came from blood. All receptors come from a man between 45 and 60 years old with Graves' hyperthyroidism.

This clonotype was counted at least ten times. The CDR3 nucleotides are TGTGCCACCAGTGTACGGCACCACAAGACAGATACGCAGTATTTT. Amino acid sequence: CATSVRHHKTDTQYF. This chain uses TRBV24-1 with TRBJ2-3, with D hard to call. Trimming took 5 bases from V and 3 from J, leaving 14 bases between them. The CDR3 contains 15 residues. The germline V gene encodes CDR1 KGHDR and CDR2 SFDVKD.

About this clonotype itself: This clone may be a read error of a much larger clone one base away. This chain links TRBV12-3 or TRBV12-4 with TRBJ1-5; D perhaps matches TRBD1 (5 bases). This CDR3 contains 14 residues. Trimming cost V 6 bases and J 0 bases, with 9 bases left between them. The DNA of the CDR3 is TGTGCCAGCAGCCAGACAGATAGCAATCAGCCCCAGCATTTT. Protein sequence: CASSQTDSNQPQHF.

CDR3 sequence (DNA): TGTGCCAGCAGCTCGGACAGTTTCGATGGGACCCAGTACTTC. It codes for CASSSDSFDGTQYF. The chain carries TRBV5-6 and TRBJ2-5; a weak D match, TRBD1 (6 bases). Per germline, CDR1 SGHDT and CDR2 YYEEEE. The length of the CDR3 is 14 residues. V was shortened by 3 bases and J by 7 bases, with 16 bases between the two germline ends.

The rearrangement links TRBV6-2 or TRBV6-3 to TRBJ2-7; 9 bases fit TRBD1. The CDR3 runs 16 residues. V was clipped by 4 bases and J by 4 bases; unmatched bases: 11. From germline, CDR1 is MNHEY and CDR2 SVGEGT. CDR3: CASSFHWDRAEYEQYF. CDR3 bases: TGTGCCAGCAGTTTTCACTGGGACAGGGCTGAATACGAGCAGTACTTC.

V and J are TRBV7-2 and TRBJ2-2; D is possibly TRBD2 (5 bases). The germline V gene has CDR1 SGHTA and CDR2 FQGNSA. The CDR3 has 17 residues. The germline V and J ends were trimmed by 2 bases and 0 bases, with 13 bases remaining between them. The chain's CDR3 is CASSLQTRPANTGELFF. The DNA of the CDR3 is TGTGCCAGCAGCTTACAAACTAGGCCGGCGAACACCGGGGAGCTGTTTTTT.

This clonotype was observed once. V usage is TRBV30 and J usage is TRBJ2-7; 8 bases are shared with TRBD1. This CDR3 has 13 residues. The germline V gene has CDR1 GTSNPN and CDR2 SVGIG (reference sequence). J lost 3 bases, V lost 4 bases, and 5 bases had no gene match. As DNA, the CDR3 is TGTGCCTGGACCCAGGGGGCCTACTACGAGCAGTACTTC. It translates to CAWTQGAYYEQYF. Full variable domain (outside the CDR3, taken from reference TRBV30 and TRBJ2-7): SQTIHQWPATLVQPVGSPLSLECTVEGTSNPNLYWYRQAAGRGLQLLFYSVGIGQISSEVPQNLSASRPQDRQFILSSKKLLLSDSGFYLCAWTQGAYYEQYFGPGTRLTVT.

This clonotype was picked up a small number of times. The chain joins TRBV9 to TRBJ2-7, with 7 bases matching TRBD2. V lost 1 base to trimming and J lost 1 base; unmatched junction nucleotides: 2. The CDR3 consists of 14 residues. Germline V lookup: CDR1 SGDLS, CDR2 YYNGEE. The CDR3 spells CASSVHGGSYEQYF. For the CDR3, the DNA is TGTGCCAGCAGCGTACACGGGGGGTCCTACGAGCAGTACTTC.

Details on this clonotype: This clone may be a read error of a much larger clone one base away. The chain has TRBV11-2 and TRBJ1-1; no firm D call. V was clipped by 5 bases and J by 0 bases, with 13 bases between them. Germline V gives CDR1 SGHAT, CDR2 FQNNGV. The CDR3 is 15 residues long. The CDR3 nucleotides are TGTGCCAGCAGCCCACAACAGAACATGAACACTGAAGCTTTCTTT. It translates to CASSPQQNMNTEAFF.

In its sample, this clonotype was seen a few times. The chain uses TRBV28 and TRBJ2-4, with 9 bases identical to TRBD2. CDR3 size: 16 residues. The germline CDR1 and CDR2 sequences are MDHEN and SYDVKM. With 3 bases clipped from V and 5 bases from J, the junction kept 8 bases outside the gene matches. CDR3 coding DNA: TGTGCCAGCAGTTTGGGGGTAGCGGGAGTGGAAAACATTCAGTACTTC. Translation gives CASSLGVAGVENIQYF.

This clonotype came up a few times. The chain has TRBV29-1 and TRBJ2-3; 7 nucleotides line up with TRBD1. This CDR3 has 17 amino acids. Germline values: CDR1 SQVTM, CDR2 ANQGSEA. The V gene end was trimmed by 0 bases and the J gene end by 4 bases; junction bases not matched to a gene: 13. Written as DNA, the CDR3 is TGCAGCGTTGAAGATCGGACAGGAGAATCGTTAGCAGATACGCAGTATTTT. It is translated as CSVEDRTGESLADTQYF.

This clonotype was counted ten times or more. The J gene is TRBJ2-5, the V gene TRBV27, with TRBD2 matching over 8 bases. Germline V gives CDR1 MNHEY, CDR2 SMNVEV (reference sequence). The CDR3 consists of 16 residues. V shed 1 base, J shed 6 bases, and the junction held 10 bases outside the gene matches. CDR3 in amino acids: CASSLLTPLAGQTQYF. The DNA of the CDR3 is TGTGCCAGCAGTTTATTAACGCCCCTAGCGGGTCAGACCCAGTACTTC.

The chain couples TRBV27 to TRBJ2-1, with 8 bases fitting TRBD2. The CDR3 totals 14 residues. V shed 6 bases and J 7 bases; nucleotides not matched to a gene: 8. Germline V gives CDR1 MNHEY, CDR2 SMNVEV (reference sequence). CDR3 sequence (DNA): TGTGCCAGCAGCCAAGGCGGGAGGAGTAATGAGCAGTTCTTC. Its translation is CASSQGGRSNEQFF.

This clonotype was picked up a small number of times. V usage is TRBV5-8 and J usage is TRBJ1-4; D is possibly TRBD1 (6 bases). This CDR3 has 16 residues. The ends were cut back, 4 bases at V and 7 bases at J, with 20 bases in the middle. Germline V gene data show CDR1 as SGHTS and CDR2 as YDEGEE. The CDR3 nucleotides read TGTGCCAGCAGCCCCACAGGGAGCAGGTCTCGTGAAAAACTGTTTTTT. Protein sequence: CASSPTGSRSREKLFF.

This clonotype was picked up many times. The CDR3 loop reads CASSWGTATNEKLFF. Written as DNA, the CDR3 is TGTGCCAGCAGTTGGGGGACGGCAACTAATGAAAAACTGTTTTTT. The rearrangement uses TRBV12-3 or TRBV12-4 and TRBJ1-4, with D possibly being TRBD1 (5 bases). This CDR3 is built from 15 residues. With 4 bases removed from V and 0 bases from J, the gap between germline ends came to 9 bases.

In this sample, this clonotype turned up many times. The chain combines TRBV7-8 with TRBJ2-3; TRBD1 matches 8 bases. The CDR3 length is 16 residues. Trimming removed 2 bases from V and 4 bases from J; junction bases left unmatched: 8. Germline CDR1 SGHVS, CDR2 FQNEAQ. CDR3 in amino acids: CASSLLYSQGADTQYF. CDR3 in DNA: TGTGCCAGCAGCTTATTGTATTCACAGGGGGCAGATACGCAGTATTTT.

This clonotype was seen a few times. The chain links TRBV25-1 to TRBJ1-5; D is undetermined. V lost 2 bases and J 1 base, leaving 6 bases between the germline ends. Germline loops: CDR1 MGHDK, CDR2 SYGVNS. There are 14 residues in the CDR3. The CDR3 sequence is CASSEKGSNQPQHF. In DNA form, the CDR3 reads TGTGCCAGCAGTGAAAAAGGGAGCAATCAGCCCCAGCATTTT.

The chain employs TRBV30 and TRBJ1-3; D is uncertain. Germline-derived CDR1 and CDR2 are GTSNPN and SVGIG (reference sequence). Trimming removed 0 bases at V and 2 bases at J, with 8 bases between. The CDR3 sequence is 14 residues long. The chain's CDR3 is CAWSVGGTGNTIYF. The CDR3 DNA reads as TGTGCCTGGAGTGTAGGAGGAACTGGAAACACCATATATTTT.

As for this clonotype: At one end the junction does not follow the germline gene, possibly because of a read error. The V call is TRBV28, the J call TRBJ2-7; the D gene is possibly TRBD1 (5 bases). The germline CDR1 and CDR2 sequences are MDHEN and SYDVKM. This CDR3 comprises 14 residues. The CDR3, as DNA: TGTGCCGGCAGGGCCCCGGAACAGGAGAACGAGCAGTACTTC. This translates into CAGRAPEQENEQYF.

This chain connects TRBV28 to TRBJ2-3, with TRBD2 matching over 12 bases. Germline loops: CDR1 MDHEN, CDR2 SYDVKM. The CDR3 length is 16 residues. Germline trimming cut 3 bases from V and 5 bases from J; bases unmatched to any gene: 6. As DNA, the CDR3 is TGTGCCAGCAGTTTTTCACTAGCGGGAGGTGGAGATACGCAGTATTTT. As protein: CASSFSLAGGGDTQYF.